The rows below give T cell receptor beta chains drawn from one sample of a study of blood T cell repertoires in COVID-19. The assay was immunoSEQ multiplex PCR, and TCRdb's table has in-frame clones only and misses some. The sample lists hundreds of thousands of clones, approximately 88% occurring once. Material: PBMCs or T cells enriched from blood (not recorded which). The receptors stem from a middle-aged woman with acute COVID-19. Each CDR3 is given with its conserved first and last residue. D genes are given only for firm matches. The listing skips clone size in some rows; elsewhere it reads once, few, many or a size class.

>TRBJ1-4|.|TRBD1|TRBV2
TGTGCCAGCCCAGGGCCCGGGACAGGCAATGAAAAACTGTTTTTT
CASPGPGTGNEKLFF
>TRBJ2-7|.|TRBD2|TRBV19
TGTGCCAGTACTCACGGACTAGCGGGATCCTACGAGCAGTACTTC
CASTHGLAGSYEQYF
>TRBJ2-7|.|TRBD2|TRBV18
TGTGCCAGCTCACCAGATGGGGCGGGAGGGCCCCGCGAGCAGTACTTC
CASSPDGAGGPREQYF
>TRBJ2-5|once|TRBD2|TRBV19
TGTGCCGCGGGAGAAGAGACCCAGTACTTC
CAAGEETQYF
>TRBJ2-1|.|TRBD2|TRBV25-1
TGTGCCAGCAGTGCCACTAGCGCAAGCTCCTACAATGAGCAGTTCTTC
CASSATSASSYNEQFF
>TRBJ2-7|.|.|TRBV24-1
TGTGCCACCAGTCCGGCGGGCTTACCCTACGAGCAGTACTTC
CATSPAGLPYEQYF
>TRBJ1-4|.|.|TRBV4-1
TGCGCCAGCAGCCCCTCCCCCCGGGGTGAAAAACTGTTTTTT
CASSPSPRGEKLFF
>TRBJ2-7|once|TRBD2|TRBV19
TGTGCCAGCTCTAGCGGGGCGGGGTACGAGCAGTACTTC
CASSSGAGYEQYF
>TRBJ1-5|.|TRBD1|TRBV5-1
TGCGCCAGCAGCCCGGGCTGGACAGGGAACAATCAGCCCCAGCATTTT
CASSPGWTGNNQPQHF
>TRBJ1-3|few|.|TRBV28
TGTGCCAGCAGTATCCCGATCGGACAGAACTCTGGAAACACCATATATTTT
CASSIPIGQNSGNTIYF
>TRBJ1-2|.|.|TRBV19
TGTGCCAGTAGTATAGGCGGACAGTTGGGCTATGGCTACACCTTC
CASSIGGQLGYGYTF
>TRBJ2-5|.|TRBD1|TRBV7-9
TGTGCCAGCAGCTTACGCAGGGGGCGGGGGACCCAGTACTTC
CASSLRRGRGTQYF
>TRBJ1-4|.|.|TRBV6-1
TGTGCCAGCAGTGAGCGGCCCTCAACTAATGAAAAACTGTTTTTT
CASSERPSTNEKLFF
>TRBJ2-3|.|.|TRBV11-3
TGTGCCAGCAGCCTAACAGATACGCAGTATTTT
CASSLTDTQYF
>TRBJ1-6|.|.|TRBV3-1/TRBV3-2
TGTGCCAGCAGCCAAGATTGGGCGAATTCACCCCTCCACTTT
CASSQDWANSPLHF